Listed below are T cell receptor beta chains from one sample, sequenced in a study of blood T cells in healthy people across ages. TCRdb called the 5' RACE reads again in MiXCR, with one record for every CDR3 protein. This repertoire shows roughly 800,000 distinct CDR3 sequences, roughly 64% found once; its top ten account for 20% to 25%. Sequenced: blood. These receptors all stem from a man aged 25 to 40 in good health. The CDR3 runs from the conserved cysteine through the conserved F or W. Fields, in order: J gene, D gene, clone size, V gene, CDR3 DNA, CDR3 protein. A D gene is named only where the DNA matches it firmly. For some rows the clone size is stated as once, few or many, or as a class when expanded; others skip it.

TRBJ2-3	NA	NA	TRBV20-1	TGCAGTGCTAGACTAGCCGGAGATACGCAGTATTTT	CSARLAGDTQYF
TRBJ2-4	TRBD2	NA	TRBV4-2	TGTGCCAGCAGCCAAGACCAACGTAGCGGGAGGGCGGGTCAGGCCAAAAACATTCAGTACTTC	CASSQDQRSGRAGQAKNIQYF
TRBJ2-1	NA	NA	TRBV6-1	TGTGCCAGCAGGCCTGGACCCTACAATGAGCAGTTCTTC	CASRPGPYNEQFF
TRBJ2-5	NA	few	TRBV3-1	TGTGCCAGCAGCCAGAGGGGTGTAAGGCGAGAGACCCAGTACTTC	CASSQRGVRRETQYF
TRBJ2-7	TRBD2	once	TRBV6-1	TGTGCCAGCAGTGCAGCGGGGGGGTCTCACGAGCAGTACTTC	CASSAAGGSHEQYF
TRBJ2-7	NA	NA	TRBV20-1	TGCAGTGCTAGAGGCACCGGGACGGGCGTCTACGAGCAGTACTTC	CSARGTGTGVYEQYF
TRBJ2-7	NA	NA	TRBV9	TGTGCCAGCAGCGTAGGAAGTATAGACGAGCAGTACTTC	CASSVGSIDEQYF
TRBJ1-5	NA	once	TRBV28	TGTGCCAGCAGTTTTCCCCAGGGTGGAAGTCAGCCCCAGCATTTT	CASSFPQGGSQPQHF
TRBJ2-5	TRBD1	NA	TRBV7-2	TGTGCCAGCAGCCAGATGGGACAGCTGGAGACCCAGTACTTC	CASSQMGQLETQYF
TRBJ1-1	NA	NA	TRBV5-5	TGTGCCAGCAGCTCGGATTCTGAAGCTTTCTTT	CASSSDSEAFF
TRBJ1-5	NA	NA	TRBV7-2	TGTGCCAGCAGCTTAGGGGTGGGACCCAGGGGCAATCAGCCCCAGCATTTT	CASSLGVGPRGNQPQHF
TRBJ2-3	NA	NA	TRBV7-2	TGTGCCAGCAGCTTATCATCGTGGGCAGATACGCAGTATTTT	CASSLSSWADTQYF
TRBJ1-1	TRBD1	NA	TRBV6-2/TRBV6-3	TGTGCCAGCACCCGGGACAGTTCAGGAGCTGAAGCTTTCTTT	CASTRDSSGAEAFF
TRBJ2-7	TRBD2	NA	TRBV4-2	TGTGCCAGCAGCCAAGAAGGAAGGAGACTAGCGGTTCTCGGCCGATACGAGCAGTACTTC	CASSQEGRRLAVLGRYEQYF
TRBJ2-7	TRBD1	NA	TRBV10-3	TGTGCCATCAGTGAGTCTGCCCGGGACAGTTACAATGAGCAGTACTTC	CAISESARDSYNEQYF
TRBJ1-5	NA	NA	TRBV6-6	TGTGCCAGCAGTTACTGGGGTCGCACGCAACAGCCCCAGCATTTT	CASSYWGRTQQPQHF
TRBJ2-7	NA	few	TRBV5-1	TGCGCCAGCAGCTTGGGGGATATTACCTACGAGCAGTACTTC	CASSLGDITYEQYF
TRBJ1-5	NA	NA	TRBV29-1	TGCAGCGTTGCGGGAAGCAATGGCAATCAGCCCCAGCATTTT	CSVAGSNGNQPQHF
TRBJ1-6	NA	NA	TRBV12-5	TGTGCTATTGGTTACGCCGGGACAAGGGGCCTCCACTTT	CAIGYAGTRGLHF
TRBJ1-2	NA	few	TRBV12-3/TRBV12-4	TGTGCCAGCAGTCACCCGAGAACCCTACGGGGGGCCATCAACCCTAAGAACTATGGCTACACCTTC	CASSHPRTLRGAINPKNYGYTF
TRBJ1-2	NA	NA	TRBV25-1	TGTGCCAGCAGACAGAGCACGAATACGAGAAACTCTGGCTACACCTTC	CASRQSTNTRNSGYTF
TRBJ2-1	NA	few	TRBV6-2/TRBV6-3	TGTGCCAGCAGTTACTCGAGGCTATCGGAGCAGTTCTTC	CASSYSRLSEQFF
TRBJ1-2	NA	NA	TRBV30	TGTGCCTGGAGCGGGGGACCAGGCGTAGGCTACACCTTC	CAWSGGPGVGYTF
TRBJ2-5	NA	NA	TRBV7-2	TGTGCCAGCAGCTTAGGGCCGAGAAACCAAGAGACCCAGTACTTC	CASSLGPRNQETQYF